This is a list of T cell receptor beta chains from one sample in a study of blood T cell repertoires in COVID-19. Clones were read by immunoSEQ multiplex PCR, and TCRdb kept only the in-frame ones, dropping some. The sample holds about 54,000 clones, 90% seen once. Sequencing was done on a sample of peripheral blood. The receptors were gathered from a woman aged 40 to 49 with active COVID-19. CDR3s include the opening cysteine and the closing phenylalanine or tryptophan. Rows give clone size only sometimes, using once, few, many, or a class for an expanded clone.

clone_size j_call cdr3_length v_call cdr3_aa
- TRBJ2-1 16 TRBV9 CASSLRQGGSGGEQFF
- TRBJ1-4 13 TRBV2 CASNEDSGAKLFF
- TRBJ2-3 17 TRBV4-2 CASSQDRAAGGRDTQYF
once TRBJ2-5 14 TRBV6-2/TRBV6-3 CASSPARDRRSRYF
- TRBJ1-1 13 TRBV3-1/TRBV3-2 CASRQGAYTEAFF
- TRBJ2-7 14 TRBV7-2 CASSPRTGGYEQYF
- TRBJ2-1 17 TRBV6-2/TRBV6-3 CASSYDFSLSSYNEQFF
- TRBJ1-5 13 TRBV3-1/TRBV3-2 CASSQGSDQPQHF
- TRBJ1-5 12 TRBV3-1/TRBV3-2 CASSQGSQPQHF
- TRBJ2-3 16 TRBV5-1 CASSLEADTSTDTQYF
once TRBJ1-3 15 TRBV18 CASSPTGQTGNTIYF
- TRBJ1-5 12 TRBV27 CASRQGAQPQHF
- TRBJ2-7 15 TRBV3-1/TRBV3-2 CASSPGGSRGGEQYF
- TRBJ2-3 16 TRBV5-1 CASSFTLAGGTDTQYF
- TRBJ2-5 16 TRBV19 CASSIVASGGQETQYF
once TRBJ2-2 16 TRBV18 CASSPRMTANTGELFF
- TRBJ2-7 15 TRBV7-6 CASSFRDREHYEQYF
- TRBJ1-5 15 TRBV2 CASSPLTGSDQPQHF
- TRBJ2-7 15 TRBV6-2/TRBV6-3 CASSQGTGSSYEQYF
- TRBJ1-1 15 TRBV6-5 CASSYVGGRETEAFF
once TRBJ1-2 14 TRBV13 CASSLGPRVYGYTF
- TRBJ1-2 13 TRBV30 CAWSPGTGNGYTF
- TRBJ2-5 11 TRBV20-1 CSATPRETQYF
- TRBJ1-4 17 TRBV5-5 CASSRTGQGVINEKLFF
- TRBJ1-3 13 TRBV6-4 CASSRVTGNTIYF
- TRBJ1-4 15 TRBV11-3 CASSAKDRGLEKLFF
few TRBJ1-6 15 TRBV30 CAWSVLGEGNSPLHF
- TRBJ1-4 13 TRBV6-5 CASDGQGNEKLFF
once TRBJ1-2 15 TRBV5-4 CASSPGQTGVDGYTF
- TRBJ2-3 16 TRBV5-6 CASVLRGQGAADTQYF
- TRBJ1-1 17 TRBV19 CASSARDRGRRYTEAFF
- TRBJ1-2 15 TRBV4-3 CASSQAPGGAYGYTF
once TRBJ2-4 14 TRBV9 CASSGTGGKNIQYF
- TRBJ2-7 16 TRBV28 CASSSRQGATPYEQYF
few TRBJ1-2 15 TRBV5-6 CASSLRTGPSEGYTF
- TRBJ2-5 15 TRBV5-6 CASSLTSGEQETQYF
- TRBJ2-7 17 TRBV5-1 CASSLDYSGGARNEQYF
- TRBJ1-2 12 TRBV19 CASRDTDYGYTF
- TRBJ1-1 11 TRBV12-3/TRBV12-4 CASSLDRAAFF
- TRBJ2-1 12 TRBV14 CASSQDYYEQFF
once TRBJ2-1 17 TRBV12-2 CASRLVTGGAPYNEQFF